Listed here is a single T cell receptor (beta chain). This specimen belongs to a study of blood T cell repertoires in COVID-19. For the study at large: Samples came from the United States, Italy and Spain, spanning acute and convalescent COVID-19. T cells, B-cell-depleted T cells, or PBMCs provided the cDNA or gDNA that served as material.

The CDR3 covers 14 residues. J gave up 0 bases and V 7 bases, and 4 bases lay outside the gene matches. Germline V gene data show CDR1 as KGHSH and CDR2 as LQKENI. Original data processing: The authors estimated nucleated cell counts from reference gene primer amplification. Repertoires were generated with immunoSEQ multiplex PCR, while TCRdb's copy carries only in-frame clones and drops some. The V and J calls and clone size are taken from that table; D and trimming were inferred from the DNA. The data hold more than 250,000 clones, with over 75% observed a single time. This receptor was obtained from a man aged 45-65 years with active or convalescent COVID-19. The sequencing sample was made of peripheral blood. This chain uses TRBV18 with TRBJ1-2; 8 positions match TRBD1. The CDR3 sequence is CASYGTGANYGYTF. Here the CDR3 DNA reads TGTGCCAGCTATGGGACAGGAGCTAACTATGGCTACACCTTC.